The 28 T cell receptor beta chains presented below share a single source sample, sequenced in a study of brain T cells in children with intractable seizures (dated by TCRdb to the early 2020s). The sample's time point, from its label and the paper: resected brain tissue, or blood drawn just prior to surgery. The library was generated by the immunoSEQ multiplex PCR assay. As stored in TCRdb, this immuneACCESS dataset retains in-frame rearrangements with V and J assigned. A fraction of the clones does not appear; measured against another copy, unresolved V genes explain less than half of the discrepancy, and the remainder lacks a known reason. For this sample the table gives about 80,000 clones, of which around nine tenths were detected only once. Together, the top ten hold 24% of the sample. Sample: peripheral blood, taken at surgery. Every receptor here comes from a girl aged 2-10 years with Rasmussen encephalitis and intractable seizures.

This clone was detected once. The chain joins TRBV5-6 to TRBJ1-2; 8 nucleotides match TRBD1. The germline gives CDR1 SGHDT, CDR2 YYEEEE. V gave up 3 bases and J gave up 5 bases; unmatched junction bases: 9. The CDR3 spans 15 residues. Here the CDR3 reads CASSYASGTGYGYTF. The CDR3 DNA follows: TGTGCCAGCAGCTACGCCTCTGGGACAGGTTATGGCTACACCTTC.

DNA of the CDR3: TGTGCCAGCAGTTACTCGTTCGGGAATGAGCAGTTCTTC. It is translated as CASSYSFGNEQFF. This sequence joins TRBV6-2 or TRBV6-3 and TRBJ2-1; D is unclear. The CDR3 has 13 amino acids. CDR1 and CDR2 (germline): MNHEY, SVGEGT. With 0 bases removed from V and 7 bases from J, the gap between germline ends came to 7 bases.

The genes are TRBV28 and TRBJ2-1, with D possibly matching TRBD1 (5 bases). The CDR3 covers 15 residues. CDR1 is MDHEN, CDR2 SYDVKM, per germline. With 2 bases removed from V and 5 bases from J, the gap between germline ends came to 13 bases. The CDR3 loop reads CASSLRDRVHNEQFF. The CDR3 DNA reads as TGTGCCAGCAGTTTACGAGACAGAGTCCACAATGAGCAGTTCTTC.

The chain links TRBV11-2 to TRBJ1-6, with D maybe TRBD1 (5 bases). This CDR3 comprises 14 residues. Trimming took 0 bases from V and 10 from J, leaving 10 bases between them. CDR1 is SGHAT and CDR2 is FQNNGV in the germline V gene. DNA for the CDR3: TGTGCCAGCAGCTTAGAGATCGGGGCCTCACCCCTCCACTTT. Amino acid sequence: CASSLEIGASPLHF.

The CDR3 DNA follows: TGTGCCAGCAGCGCCTGGGGACGGTCGGGGTCACCCCTCCACTTT. Amino acids: CASSAWGRSGSPLHF. V gene TRBV9 combines with J gene TRBJ1-6, with D maybe TRBD1 (5 bases). This CDR3 region has 15 residues. Germline CDR1 reads SGDLS; CDR2 reads YYNGEE. Trimming took 3 bases from V and 10 from J, leaving 17 bases between them.

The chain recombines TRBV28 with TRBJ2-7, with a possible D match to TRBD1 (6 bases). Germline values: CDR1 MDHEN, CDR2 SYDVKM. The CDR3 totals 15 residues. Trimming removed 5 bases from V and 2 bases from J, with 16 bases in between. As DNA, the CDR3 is TGTGCCAGCAGTGGGGGTGGACAGACGGCCTACGAGCAGTACTTC. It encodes CASSGGGQTAYEQYF.

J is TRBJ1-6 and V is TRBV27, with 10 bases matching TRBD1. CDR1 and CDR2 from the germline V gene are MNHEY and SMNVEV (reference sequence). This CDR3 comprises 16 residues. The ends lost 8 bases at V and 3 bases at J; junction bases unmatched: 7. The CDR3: CASRPGTGVYNSPLHF. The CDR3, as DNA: TGTGCCAGCCGACCCGGGACAGGGGTCTATAATTCACCCCTCCACTTT.

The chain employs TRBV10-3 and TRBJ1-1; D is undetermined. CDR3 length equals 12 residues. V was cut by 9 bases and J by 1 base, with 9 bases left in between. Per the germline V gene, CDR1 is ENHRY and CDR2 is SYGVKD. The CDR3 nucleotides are TGTGCCATACCCCCTCGGAACACTGAAGCTTTCTTT. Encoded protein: CAIPPRNTEAFF.

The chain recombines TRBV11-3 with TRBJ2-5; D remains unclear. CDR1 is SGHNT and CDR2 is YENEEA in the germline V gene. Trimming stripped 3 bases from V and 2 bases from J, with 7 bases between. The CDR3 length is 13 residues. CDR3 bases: TGTGCCAGCAGCTTCCACCCACAAGAGACCCAGTACTTC. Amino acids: CASSFHPQETQYF.

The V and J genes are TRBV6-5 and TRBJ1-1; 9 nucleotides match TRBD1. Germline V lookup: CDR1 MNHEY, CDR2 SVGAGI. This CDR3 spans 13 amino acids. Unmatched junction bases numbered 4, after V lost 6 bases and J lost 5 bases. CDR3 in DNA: TGTGCCAGCAGAAGGACAGGGGAAACTGAAGCTTTCTTT. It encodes CASRRTGETEAFF.

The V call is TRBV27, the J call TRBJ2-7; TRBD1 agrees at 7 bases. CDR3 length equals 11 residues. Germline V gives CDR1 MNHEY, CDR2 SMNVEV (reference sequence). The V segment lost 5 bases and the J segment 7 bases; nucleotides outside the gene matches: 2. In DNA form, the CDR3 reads TGTGCCAGCAGTACCAGGGGGGAGCAGTACTTC. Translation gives CASSTRGEQYF.

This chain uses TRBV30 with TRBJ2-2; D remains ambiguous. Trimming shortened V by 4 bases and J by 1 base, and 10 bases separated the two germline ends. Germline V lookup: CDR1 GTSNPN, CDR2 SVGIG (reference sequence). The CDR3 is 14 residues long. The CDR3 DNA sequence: TGTGCCTGGATCTTTGACGGGAACACCGGGGAGCTGTTTTTT. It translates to CAWIFDGNTGELFF.

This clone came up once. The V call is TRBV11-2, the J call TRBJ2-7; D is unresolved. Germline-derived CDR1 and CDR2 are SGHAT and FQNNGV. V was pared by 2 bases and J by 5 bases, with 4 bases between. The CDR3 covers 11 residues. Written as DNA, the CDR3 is TGTGCCAGCAGCTTAACGGACGAGCAGTACTTC. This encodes CASSLTDEQYF.

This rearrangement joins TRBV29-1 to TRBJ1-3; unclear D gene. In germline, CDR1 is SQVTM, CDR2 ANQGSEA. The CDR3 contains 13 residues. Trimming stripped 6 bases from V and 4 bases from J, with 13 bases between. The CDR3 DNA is TGCAGCGTCGTCGGCTTCCTGGGAAACACCATATATTTT. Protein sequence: CSVVGFLGNTIYF.

The DNA of the CDR3 is TGTGCCAGCAGCGTAGTAGCGGGGGGTTACAATGAGCAGTTCTTC. Its protein product is CASSVVAGGYNEQFF. This chain connects TRBV9 to TRBJ2-1; TRBD2 aligns across 10 bases. This CDR3 is built from 15 residues. With V trimmed by 0 bases and J by 4 bases, 1 base remained unmatched. CDR1 SGDLS and CDR2 YYNGEE come from the germline V gene.

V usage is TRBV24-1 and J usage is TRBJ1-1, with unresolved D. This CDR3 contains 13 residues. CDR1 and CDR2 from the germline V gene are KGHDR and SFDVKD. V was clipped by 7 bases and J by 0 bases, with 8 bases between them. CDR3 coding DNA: TGTGCCACCAGGGAGGGCATGAACACTGAAGCTTTCTTT. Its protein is CATREGMNTEAFF.

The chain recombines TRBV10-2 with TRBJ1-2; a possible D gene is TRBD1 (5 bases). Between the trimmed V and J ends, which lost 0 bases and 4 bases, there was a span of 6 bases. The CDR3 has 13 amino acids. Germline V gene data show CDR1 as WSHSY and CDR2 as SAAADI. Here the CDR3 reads CASSESDSYGYTF. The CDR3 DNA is TGCGCCAGCAGTGAGTCAGACAGCTATGGCTACACCTTC.

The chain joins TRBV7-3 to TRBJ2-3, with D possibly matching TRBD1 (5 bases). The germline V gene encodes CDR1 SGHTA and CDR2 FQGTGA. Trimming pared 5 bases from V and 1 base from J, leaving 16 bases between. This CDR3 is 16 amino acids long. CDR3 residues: CASSPDTRGRTDTQYF. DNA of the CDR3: TGTGCCAGCAGCCCGGACACTCGCGGTCGCACAGATACGCAGTATTTT.

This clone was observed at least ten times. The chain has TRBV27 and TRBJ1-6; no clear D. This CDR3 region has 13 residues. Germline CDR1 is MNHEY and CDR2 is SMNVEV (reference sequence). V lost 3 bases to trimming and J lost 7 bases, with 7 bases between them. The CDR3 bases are TGTGCCAGCAGTTTCAGCGGGAATTCACCCCTCCACTTT. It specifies CASSFSGNSPLHF.

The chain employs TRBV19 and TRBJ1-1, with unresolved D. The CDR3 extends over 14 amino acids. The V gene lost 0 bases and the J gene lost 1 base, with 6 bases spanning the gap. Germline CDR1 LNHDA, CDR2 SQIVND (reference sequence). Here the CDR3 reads CASSIDTANTEAFF. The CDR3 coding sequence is TGTGCCAGTAGTATAGACACAGCGAACACTGAAGCTTTCTTT. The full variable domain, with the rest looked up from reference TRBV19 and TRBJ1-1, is DGGITQSPKYLFRKEGQNVTLSCEQNLNHDAMYWYRQDPGQGLRLIYYSQIVNDFQKGDIAEGYSVSREKKESFPLTVTSAQKNPTAFYLCASSIDTANTEAFFGQGTRLTVV.

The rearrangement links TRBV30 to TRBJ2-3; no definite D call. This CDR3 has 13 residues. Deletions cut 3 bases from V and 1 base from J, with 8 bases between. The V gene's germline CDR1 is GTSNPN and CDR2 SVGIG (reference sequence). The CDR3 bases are TGTGCCTGGAGGCTAGGAGGCACAGATACGCAGTATTTT. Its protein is CAWRLGGTDTQYF.

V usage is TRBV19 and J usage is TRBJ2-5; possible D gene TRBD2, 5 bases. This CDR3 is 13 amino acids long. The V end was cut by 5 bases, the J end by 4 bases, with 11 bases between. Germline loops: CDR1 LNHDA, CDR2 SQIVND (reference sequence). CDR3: CASSLRAGETQYF. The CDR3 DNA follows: TGTGCCAGTAGTCTGAGGGCGGGAGAGACCCAGTACTTC.

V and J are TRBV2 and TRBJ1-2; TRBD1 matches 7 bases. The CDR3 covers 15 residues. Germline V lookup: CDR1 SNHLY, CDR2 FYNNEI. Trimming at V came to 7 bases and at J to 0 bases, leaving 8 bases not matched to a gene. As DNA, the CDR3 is TGTGCCAGCATTATCAGGGGACAGACTAACTATGGCTACACCTTC. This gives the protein CASIIRGQTNYGYTF.

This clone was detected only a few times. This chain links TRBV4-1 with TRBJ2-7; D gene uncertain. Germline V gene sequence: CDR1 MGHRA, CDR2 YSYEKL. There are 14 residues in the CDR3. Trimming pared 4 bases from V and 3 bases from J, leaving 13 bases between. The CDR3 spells CASSPSRLYYEQYF. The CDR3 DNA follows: TGCGCCAGCAGCCCCTCCAGGTTGTACTACGAGCAGTACTTC.

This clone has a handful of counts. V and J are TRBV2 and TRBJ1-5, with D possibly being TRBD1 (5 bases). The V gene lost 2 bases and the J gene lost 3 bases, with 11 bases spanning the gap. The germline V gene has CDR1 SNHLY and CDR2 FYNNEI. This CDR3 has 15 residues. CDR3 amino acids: CASSELQGPNQPQHF. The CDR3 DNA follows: TGTGCCAGCAGTGAATTGCAGGGCCCCAATCAGCCCCAGCATTTT.

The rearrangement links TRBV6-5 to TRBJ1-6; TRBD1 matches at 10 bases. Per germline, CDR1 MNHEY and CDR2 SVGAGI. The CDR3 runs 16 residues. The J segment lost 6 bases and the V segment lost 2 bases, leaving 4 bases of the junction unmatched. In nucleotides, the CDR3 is TGTGCCAGCAGTTACACCAGACAGGGGGCTAATTCACCCCTCCACTTT. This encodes CASSYTRQGANSPLHF.

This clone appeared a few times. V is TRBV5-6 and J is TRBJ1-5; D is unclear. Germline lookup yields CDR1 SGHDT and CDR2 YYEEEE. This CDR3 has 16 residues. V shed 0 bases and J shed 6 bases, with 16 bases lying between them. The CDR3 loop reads CASSLGGVGRIQPQHF. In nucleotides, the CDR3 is TGTGCCAGCAGCTTGGGCGGGGTGGGCCGAATTCAGCCCCAGCATTTT. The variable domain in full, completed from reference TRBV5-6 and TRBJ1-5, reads DAGVTQSPTHLIKTRGQQVTLRCSPKSGHDTVSWYQQALGQGPQFIFQYYEEEERQRGNFPDRFSGHQFPNYSSELNVNALLLGDSALYLCASSLGGVGRIQPQHFGDGTRLSIL.

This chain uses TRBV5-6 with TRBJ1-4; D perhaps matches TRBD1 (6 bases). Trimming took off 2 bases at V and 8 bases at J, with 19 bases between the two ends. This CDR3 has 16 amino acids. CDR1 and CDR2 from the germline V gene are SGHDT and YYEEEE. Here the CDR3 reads CASSFRARGGGEKLFF. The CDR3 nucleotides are TGTGCCAGCAGCTTCCGGGCGCGGGGGGGCGGGGAAAAACTGTTTTTT.